This T cell receptor (beta chain) stems from a study of T cell changes during pregnancy in multiple sclerosis. The CDR3 is 16 residues long. Germline trimming cut 3 bases from V and 4 bases from J; bases unmatched to any gene: 7. Looked up from germline, CDR1 is SGHRS and CDR2 is YFSETQ. Here immunoSEQ multiplex PCR was the method, and the copy in TCRdb shows in-frame clones only, minus some. The sample includes just over 90,000 clones, 90% to 95% of them seen just once. The TCR comes from a female donor in good health, enrolled as a control in a pregnancy study. The input for sequencing was peripheral blood, taken after pregnancy. The chain recombines TRBV5-1 with TRBJ1-2, with 12 bases lining up with TRBD1. The CDR3: CASSSGQGASAYGYTF. CDR3 nucleotides: TGCGCCAGCAGCTCGGGACAGGGGGCGTCCGCCTATGGCTACACCTTC.